This passage covers 9 T cell receptor beta chains from one sample sequenced in a study of metastatic and nonmetastatic thyroid tumors. TCRdb called clones again from the PCR reads with MiXCR. The table records 70,000 or so clones, around 14% of them present only once. Thyroid surgery was performed in patients who had received no treatment beforehand. The sample comprised blood. These receptors all come from a male donor with papillary thyroid cancer or a benign thyroid nodule (not recorded which). Some clones in this sample may be carry-over from other donors' samples.

V gene TRBV7-2 combines with J gene TRBJ1-6, with D unclear. Germline-derived CDR1 and CDR2 are SGHTA and FQGNSA. The CDR3 has 15 residues. Between the trimmed V and J ends, which lost 1 base and 8 bases, there was a span of 12 bases. CDR3 nucleotide sequence: TGTGCCAGCAGCTTAGGTGGCAGGTTTGATTCACCCCTCCACTTT. Its protein is CASSLGGRFDSPLHF.

The chain carries TRBV30 and TRBJ2-5; D gene unclear. The V end lost 0 bases, the J end lost 2 bases, and 10 bases lay between the germline ends. CDR3 length: 14 amino acids. CDR1 is GTSNPN and CDR2 is SVGIG in the germline V gene (reference sequence). The CDR3 DNA follows: TGTGCCTGGAGTGTTGGGGTAGTTCAAGAGACCCAGTACTTC. Amino acids: CAWSVGVVQETQYF.

V gene TRBV6-2 or TRBV6-3 combines with J gene TRBJ1-3, with 8 bases lining up with TRBD1. The trim removed 7 bases at V and 7 bases at J, leaving 15 bases unmatched. The CDR3 sequence is 16 residues long. Germline V CDR1 and CDR2: MNHEY, SVGEGT. The CDR3 DNA reads as TGTGCCAGCAAATTTGAAGCAGGGGGCTTAGGGAACACCATATATTTT. Translating gives CASKFEAGGLGNTIYF.

This clone has a count of ten or more. The chain recombines TRBV10-2 with TRBJ2-1; 9 nucleotides agree with TRBD2. Germline values: CDR1 WSHSY, CDR2 SAAADI. The V segment lost 8 bases and the J segment 8 bases; nucleotides outside the gene matches: 13. The CDR3 spans 15 residues. CDR3 sequence reads: CASGTAGGPGYEQFF. CDR3 DNA sequence: TGCGCCAGCGGCACGGCGGGAGGGCCCGGCTATGAGCAGTTCTTC.

This clone was recorded many times. CDR3 sequence (DNA): TGTGCCAGCAGCACCGGGACTAGCGGTACCTACGAGCAGTACTTC. It yields the protein CASSTGTSGTYEQYF. V and J are TRBV7-2 and TRBJ2-7; 11 bases fit TRBD2. The ends lost 5 bases at V and 2 bases at J; junction bases unmatched: 5. This CDR3 has 15 amino acids. From germline, CDR1 is SGHTA and CDR2 FQGNSA.

This clone was counted ten times or more. This chain joins TRBV12-3 or TRBV12-4 and TRBJ1-3, with TRBD1 identical over 10 bases. The CDR3 runs to 14 residues. J was trimmed by 5 bases and V by 6 bases; bases with no gene match: 4. CDR3 bases: TGTGCCAGCAGACGGGGACAGGGGAGAAACACCATATATTTT. It encodes CASRRGQGRNTIYF.

The table lists this clone with many counts. The V and J genes are TRBV16 and TRBJ2-3; D call uncertain. Germline values: CDR1 KGHSY, CDR2 FQNENV. V was clipped by 2 bases and J by 3 bases, with 6 bases between them. This CDR3 is 13 amino acids long. For the CDR3, the DNA is TGTGCCAGCAGCCAACCATGGACAGATACGCAGTATTTT. Its protein product is CASSQPWTDTQYF.

As regards this clone: Since no conserved phenylalanine or tryptophan closes the CDR3, a read error is the likely cause. This rearrangement joins TRBV11-2 to TRBJ2-7; 10 nucleotides line up with TRBD2. There are 15 residues in the CDR3. Germline V gene sequence: CDR1 SGHAT, CDR2 FQNNGV. V shed 0 bases and J 7 bases; nucleotides not matched to a gene: 6. Here the CDR3 reads CASSLDRTSGKEQYL. The DNA of the CDR3 is TGTGCCAGCAGCTTAGATCGGACTAGCGGTAAAGAGCAGTACTTA.

This clone was seen at least ten times. DNA of the CDR3: TGCGCCAGCGCCCCCGGGGGACACCTCACAGATACGCAGTATTTT. It specifies CASAPGGHLTDTQYF. The V and J genes are TRBV4-3 and TRBJ2-3; D is possibly TRBD1 or TRBD2 (6 bases each). Trimming took off 8 bases at V and 2 bases at J, with 17 bases between the two ends. This CDR3 has 15 amino acids. CDR1 and CDR2 from the germline V gene are LGHNA and YSLEER.